The rows below give T cell receptor beta chains drawn from one sample of a study of immune evolution from preneoplasia to lung adenocarcinoma. Sequencing used immunoSEQ multiplex PCR; TCRdb keeps in-frame clones, though not all of them. Here the sample spans 9,500 to 15,000 clones, more than 75% being singletons. Sequences were obtained from FFPE tissue from an adenomatous hyperplasia lung lesion. Source of these receptors: a person aged 50-75 years with lung adenocarcinoma. The CDR3 runs from the conserved cysteine through the conserved F or W. The D gene is left open where the match is weak. Only part of the rows carry a size: once, few, many, or a class if the clone is expanded.

J gene | V gene | D gene | clone size | CDR3 DNA | CDR3 protein
TRBJ2-3 | TRBV7-9 | TRBD1 | - | TGTGCCAGCAGCTTAGGGGTCAGGGGGCGAGGAGATACGCAGTATTTT | CASSLGVRGRGDTQYF
TRBJ2-3 | TRBV30 | - | - | TGTGCCTGGATCTTATCGGCGGCAGATACGCAGTATTTT | CAWILSAADTQYF
TRBJ2-7 | TRBV28 | - | - | TGTGCTTCGCACCAGGGCTACGAGCAGTACTTC | CASHQGYEQYF
TRBJ2-1 | TRBV28 | - | - | TGTGCCAGTGGAGGGGGAGGGCCCTACAATGAGCAGTTCTTC | CASGGGGPYNEQFF
TRBJ1-5 | TRBV2 | - | - | TGTGCCAGCAGTGTGGGGGTGTTCCAGCCCCAGCATTTT | CASSVGVFQPQHF
TRBJ2-3 | TRBV11-3 | TRBD2 | - | TGTGCCAGCAGCTTAGATGCGAGGCTAGCGGGTTACACAGATACGCAGTATTTT | CASSLDARLAGYTDTQYF
TRBJ2-1 | TRBV29-1 | TRBD1 | - | TGCAGCGCCGGGACAGGGAAAGCGAATGAGCAGTTCTTC | CSAGTGKANEQFF
TRBJ1-3 | TRBV7-8 | - | once | TGTGCCAGCAGCCCCAGTCGCCTTCAAAACACCATATATTTT | CASSPSRLQNTIYF
TRBJ2-1 | TRBV11-2 | - | - | TGTGCCAGCAGCTTGTTGGGGGTCGACAATGAGCAGTTCTTC | CASSLLGVDNEQFF
TRBJ2-6 | TRBV5-1 | - | large | TGCGCCAGCAGTGTCAAGTGGGGCGACGTTTCTGGGGCCAACGTCCTGACTTTC | CASSVKWGDVSGANVLTF
TRBJ2-1 | TRBV28 | - | - | TGTGCCAGCAGTTTACTAGCGGGACAGGCGGACAATGAGCAGTTCTTC | CASSLLAGQADNEQFF
TRBJ2-3 | TRBV5-8 | TRBD1 | once | TGTGCCAGCAGCTTGGCCGGGACAGGGGGCGCGGTTGATACGCAGTATTTT | CASSLAGTGGAVDTQYF
TRBJ2-3 | TRBV28 | TRBD1 | - | TGTGCCAGTAACCTAAAACCCGACAGGGGTACTACCACAGATACGCAGTATTTT | CASNLKPDRGTTTDTQYF
TRBJ1-2 | TRBV14 | - | - | TGTGCCAGCAGCCAATACGGGCCGGCGACGAGCTACACCTTC | CASSQYGPATSYTF
TRBJ1-1 | TRBV5-1 | - | - | TGCGCCAGCTCCGCCGGGGGGGGCTACACTGAAGCTTTCTTT | CASSAGGGYTEAFF
TRBJ2-7 | TRBV19 | - | - | TGTGCCAGTAGCCTAGTGGGGAACTACGAGCAGTACTTC | CASSLVGNYEQYF
TRBJ1-1 | TRBV7-3 | - | - | TGTGCCAGCAGCTTAATCAGGGGTACTGAAGCTTTCTTT | CASSLIRGTEAFF
TRBJ1-1 | TRBV19 | - | - | TGTGCCAGCAAACGGGGTTGGAACACTGAAGCTTTCTTT | CASKRGWNTEAFF
TRBJ1-5 | TRBV2 | - | - | TGTGCCAGCACCGGAAATGCCGGTAGCAATCAGCCCCAGCATTTT | CASTGNAGSNQPQHF
TRBJ2-5 | TRBV10-2 | - | - | TGCGCCAGCAGTTTAGGGGTGGAGACCCAGTACTTC | CASSLGVETQYF
TRBJ2-6 | TRBV28 | TRBD1 | - | TGTGCCAGCGGTCAGGGGGCGTCTGGGGCCAACGTCCTGACTTTC | CASGQGASGANVLTF
TRBJ2-2 | TRBV5-1 | - | - | TGCGCCAGCAGCTTGGAAGTTAGCGGGAACACCGGGGAGCTGTTTTTT | CASSLEVSGNTGELFF